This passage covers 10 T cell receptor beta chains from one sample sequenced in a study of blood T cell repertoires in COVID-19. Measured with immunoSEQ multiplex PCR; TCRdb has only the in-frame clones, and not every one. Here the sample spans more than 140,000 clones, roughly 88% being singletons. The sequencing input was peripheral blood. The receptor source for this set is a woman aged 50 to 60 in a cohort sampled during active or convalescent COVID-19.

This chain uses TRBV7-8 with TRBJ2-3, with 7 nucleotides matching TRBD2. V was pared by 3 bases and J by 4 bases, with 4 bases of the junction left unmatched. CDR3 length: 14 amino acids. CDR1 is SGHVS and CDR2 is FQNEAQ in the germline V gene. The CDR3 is CASSFASGADTQYF. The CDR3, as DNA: TGTGCCAGCAGCTTCGCAAGCGGGGCAGATACGCAGTATTTT.

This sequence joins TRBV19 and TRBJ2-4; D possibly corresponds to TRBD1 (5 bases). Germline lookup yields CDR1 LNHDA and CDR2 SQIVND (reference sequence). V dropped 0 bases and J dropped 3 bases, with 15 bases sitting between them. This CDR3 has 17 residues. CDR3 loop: CASSIDPGRVDKNIQYF. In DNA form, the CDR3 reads TGTGCCAGTAGTATAGATCCTGGCAGGGTCGACAAAAACATTCAGTACTTC.

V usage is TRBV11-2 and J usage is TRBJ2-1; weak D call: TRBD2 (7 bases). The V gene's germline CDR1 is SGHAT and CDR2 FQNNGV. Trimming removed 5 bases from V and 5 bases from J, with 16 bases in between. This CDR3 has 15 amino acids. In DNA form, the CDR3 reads TGTGCCAGCAGCCCGGGGGGCGGGGGTAACAATGAGCAGTTCTTC. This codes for CASSPGGGGNNEQFF.

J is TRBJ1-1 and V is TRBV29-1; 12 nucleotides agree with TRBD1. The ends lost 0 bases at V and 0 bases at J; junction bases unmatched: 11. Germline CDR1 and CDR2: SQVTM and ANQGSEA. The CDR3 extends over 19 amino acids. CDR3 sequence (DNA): TGCAGCGTTGAAGAATCTAGTAGGGGGACAGGGGGCATGAACACTGAAGCTTTCTTT. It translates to CSVEESSRGTGGMNTEAFF. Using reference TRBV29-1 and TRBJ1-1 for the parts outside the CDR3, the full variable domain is SAVISQKPSRDICQRGTSLTIQCQVDSQVTMMFWYRQQPGQSLTLIATANQGSEATYESGFVIDKFPISRPNLTFSTLTVSNMSPEDSSIYLCSVEESSRGTGGMNTEAFFGQGTRLTVV.

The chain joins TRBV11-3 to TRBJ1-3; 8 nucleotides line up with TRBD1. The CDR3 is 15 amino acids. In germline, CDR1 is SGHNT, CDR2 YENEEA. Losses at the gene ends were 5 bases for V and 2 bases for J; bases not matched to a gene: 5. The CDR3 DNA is TGTGCCAGCAGCGTACAGGGGGATCCTGGAAACACCATATATTTT. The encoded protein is CASSVQGDPGNTIYF.

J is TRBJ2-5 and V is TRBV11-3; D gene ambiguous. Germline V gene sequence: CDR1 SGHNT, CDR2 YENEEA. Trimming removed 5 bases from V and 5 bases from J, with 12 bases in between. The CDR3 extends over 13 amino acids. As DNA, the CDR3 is TGTGCCAGCAGCAGCAGACCCGGGGAGACCCAGTACTTC. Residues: CASSSRPGETQYF.

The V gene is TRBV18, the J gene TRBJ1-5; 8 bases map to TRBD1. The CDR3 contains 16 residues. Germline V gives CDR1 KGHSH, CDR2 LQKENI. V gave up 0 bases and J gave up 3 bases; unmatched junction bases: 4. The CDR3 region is CASSPPGTGSNQPQHF. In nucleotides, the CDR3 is TGTGCCAGCTCACCACCCGGGACAGGTTCCAATCAGCCCCAGCATTTT.

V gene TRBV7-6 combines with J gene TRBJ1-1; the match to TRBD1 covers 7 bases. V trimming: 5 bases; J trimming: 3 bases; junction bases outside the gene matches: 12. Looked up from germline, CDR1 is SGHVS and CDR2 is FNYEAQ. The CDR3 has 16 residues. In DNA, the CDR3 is TGTGCCAGCAGCCCGAACAGGGGCGCCCTGGACACTGAAGCTTTCTTT. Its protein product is CASSPNRGALDTEAFF.

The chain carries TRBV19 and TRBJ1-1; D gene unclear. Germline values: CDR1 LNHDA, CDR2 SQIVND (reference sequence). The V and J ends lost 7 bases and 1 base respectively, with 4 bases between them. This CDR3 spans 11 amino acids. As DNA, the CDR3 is TGTGCCAGTAAGAGGAACACTGAAGCTTTCTTT. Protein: CASKRNTEAFF.

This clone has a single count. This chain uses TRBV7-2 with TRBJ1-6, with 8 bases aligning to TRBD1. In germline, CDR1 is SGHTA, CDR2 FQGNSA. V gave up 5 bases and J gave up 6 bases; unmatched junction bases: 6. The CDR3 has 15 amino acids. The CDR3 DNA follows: TGTGCCAGCAGCGCCTGGACAGGGATTAATTCACCCCTCCACTTT. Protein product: CASSAWTGINSPLHF.